This T cell receptor beta chain was found in a study of T cell responses to AZD1222 COVID-19 vaccine. Study outcomes and limitations: Regions 160-218 and 743-854 held dominance among vaccine-associated CD4 TCRs, which spanned spike.

This clone has just one count. Its antigen remains unknown. The CDR3 extends over 12 amino acids. Germline CDR1 is LNHDA and CDR2 is SQIVND (reference sequence). Trimming shortened V by 3 bases and J by 5 bases, and 4 bases separated the two germline ends. Clones were read by immunoSEQ multiplex PCR, and TCRdb kept only the in-frame ones, dropping some. The table shows about 92,000 clones, with approximately 86% occurring only once. The chain recombines TRBV19 with TRBJ1-4; D unclear. The receptor was isolated from an adult in good health. The specimen comprised peripheral blood, sampled on day 0 of AZD1222 vaccination. The CDR3 DNA is TGTGCCAGTAGTATGAGAAATGAAAAACTGTTTTTT. It encodes CASSMRNEKLFF.